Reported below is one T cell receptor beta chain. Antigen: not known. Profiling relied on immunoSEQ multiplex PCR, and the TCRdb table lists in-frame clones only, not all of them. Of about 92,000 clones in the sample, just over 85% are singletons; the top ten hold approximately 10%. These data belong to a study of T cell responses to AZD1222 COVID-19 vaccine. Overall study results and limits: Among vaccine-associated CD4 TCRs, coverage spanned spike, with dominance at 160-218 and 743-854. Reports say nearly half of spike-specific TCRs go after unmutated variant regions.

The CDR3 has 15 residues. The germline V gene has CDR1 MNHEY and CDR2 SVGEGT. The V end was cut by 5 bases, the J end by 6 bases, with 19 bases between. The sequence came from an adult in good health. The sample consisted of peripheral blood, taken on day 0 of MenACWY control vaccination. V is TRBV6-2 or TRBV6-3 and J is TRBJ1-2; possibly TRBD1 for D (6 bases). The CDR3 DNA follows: TGTGCCAGCAGTAGCCGGGACACCCCTTCTCATGGCTACACCTTC. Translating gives CASSSRDTPSHGYTF.